Below are 26 T cell receptor beta chains sequenced from a single sample in a study of blood T cell repertoires in COVID-19. Sequencing was performed with immunoSEQ multiplex PCR; in TCRdb, only in-frame clones are kept and a portion is missing. Altogether 13,000 or so clones are present, around nine tenths being singletons, with the ten largest covering around 54%. Sequencing was carried out using peripheral blood. All receptors come from a man older than 75 with acute or convalescent COVID-19.

The chain joins TRBV19 to TRBJ1-6; the D is unclear. Germline CDR1 LNHDA, CDR2 SQIVND (reference sequence). Trimming left V 7 bases short and J 9 bases short, with 19 bases between. This CDR3 region has 15 residues. The CDR3 DNA reads as TGTGCCAGTAAAAAAGAAGGAGGTTATCGTTCACCCCTCCACTTT. Its translation: CASKKEGGYRSPLHF.

The chain combines TRBV28 with TRBJ2-7; 8 bases line up with TRBD1. Trimming took 6 bases from V and 1 from J; bases not matched to a gene: 5. CDR3 size: 14 residues. Germline V gene data show CDR1 as MDHEN and CDR2 as SYDVKM. The CDR3 region has the DNA TGTGCCAGCAGGTCGGGACAGGCATCCTACGAGCAGTACTTC. Amino acid sequence: CASRSGQASYEQYF.

J is TRBJ2-7 and V is TRBV5-1; D is unresolved. The CDR3 runs to 15 residues. Germline V gene data show CDR1 as SGHRS and CDR2 as YFSETQ. V dropped 0 bases and J dropped 0 bases, with 10 bases sitting between them. The CDR3 bases are TGCGCCAGCAGCTTGGTCATACACAACTCCTACGAGCAGTACTTC. It codes for CASSLVIHNSYEQYF.

The rearrangement joins TRBV30 to TRBJ1-6; D perhaps matches TRBD1 (5 bases). The V and J ends lost 3 bases and 3 bases respectively, with 9 bases between them. The germline V gene has CDR1 GTSNPN and CDR2 SVGIG (reference sequence). This CDR3 comprises 14 residues. The CDR3: CAWSGGRYNSPLHF. CDR3 in DNA: TGTGCCTGGAGCGGGGGACGCTATAATTCACCCCTCCACTTT.

The rearrangement uses TRBV4-2 and TRBJ1-2; D is ambiguous. Germline CDR1 and CDR2: LGHNA and YNFKEQ. V gave up 4 bases and J gave up 4 bases, with 10 bases separating them. This CDR3 is built from 13 residues. The CDR3 loop reads CASSRIEGYGYTF. In DNA, the CDR3 is TGTGCCAGCAGCCGAATAGAGGGCTATGGCTACACCTTC.

The CDR3 reads CASGTGTGNTEAFF. The DNA for the CDR3 is TGTGCCAGCGGGACCGGGACAGGGAACACTGAAGCTTTCTTT. The chain couples TRBV6-6 to TRBJ1-1, with TRBD1 matching over 8 bases. Germline V lookup: CDR1 MNHNY, CDR2 SVGAGI (reference sequence). This CDR3 has 14 amino acids. V dropped 8 bases and J dropped 1; count of bases not matched to a gene: 6.

The chain has TRBV6-5 and TRBJ1-6, with 8 bases matching TRBD1. V lost 0 bases, J lost 10 bases, and 5 bases stayed unmatched. This CDR3 is built from 15 residues. Per germline, CDR1 MNHEY and CDR2 SVGAGI. The CDR3 reads CASSYSGRGRSPLHF. The CDR3 DNA reads TGTGCCAGCAGTTACTCGGGCAGGGGGCGATCACCCCTCCACTTT.

This clone was observed a handful of times. This sequence joins TRBV7-6 and TRBJ1-3; 7 bases line up with TRBD1. Looked up from germline, CDR1 is SGHVS and CDR2 is FNYEAQ. The V and J ends lost 5 bases and 0 bases, in that order; junction bases with no gene match: 16. This CDR3 is built from 19 residues. The CDR3 loop reads CASSARPPTGPSSGNTIYF. CDR3 nucleotides: TGTGCCAGCAGCGCCCGCCCCCCGACAGGGCCAAGCTCTGGAAACACCATATATTTT.

This chain joins TRBV10-2 and TRBJ1-2; D is unclear. The CDR3 runs to 15 residues. Germline lookup yields CDR1 WSHSY and CDR2 SAAADI. V lost 0 bases, J lost 4 bases, and 12 bases lay in between. CDR3 loop: CASSESRRPIYGYTF. The CDR3 DNA sequence: TGCGCCAGCAGTGAGTCGCGGAGACCGATCTATGGCTACACCTTC.

V gene TRBV20-1 combines with J gene TRBJ2-1; D possibly corresponds to TRBD2 (6 bases). The CDR3 has 11 amino acids. Germline CDR1 is DFQATT and CDR2 is SNEGSKA (reference sequence). The V end was cut by 7 bases, the J end by 4 bases, with 8 bases between. In DNA form, the CDR3 reads TGCAGTGTAGCGGAGTACAATGAGCAGTTCTTC. This gives the protein CSVAEYNEQFF.

This chain uses TRBV7-9 with TRBJ1-6; D not certain. V was pared by 4 bases and J by 1 base, with 14 bases between. Germline CDR1 is SEHNR and CDR2 is FQNEAQ (reference sequence). The CDR3 runs to 17 residues. The CDR3 here is CASSSYSSSSYNSPLHF. In nucleotides, the CDR3 is TGTGCCAGCAGCTCCTACAGTTCGTCTTCCTATAATTCACCCCTCCACTTT.

V gene TRBV15 combines with J gene TRBJ1-4; D is uncertain. The CDR3 has 14 amino acids. Germline V gene sequence: CDR1 LNHNV, CDR2 YYDKDF (reference sequence). V dropped 0 bases and J dropped 4 bases, with 6 bases sitting between them. For the CDR3, the DNA is TGTGCCACCAGCAGAGATAGCAGTAATGAAAAACTGTTTTTT. Encoded protein: CATSRDSSNEKLFF. Using reference TRBV15 and TRBJ1-4 for the parts outside the CDR3, the full variable domain is DAMVIQNPRYQVTQFGKPVTLSCSQTLNHNVMYWYQQKSSQAPKLLFHYYDKDFNNEADTPDNFQSRRPNTSFCFLDIRSPGLGDTAMYLCATSRDSSNEKLFFGSGTQLSVL.

The V gene is TRBV6-2 or TRBV6-3, the J gene TRBJ2-4, with a weak D call TRBD1 (5 bases). Germline V gives CDR1 MNHEY, CDR2 SVGEGT. The CDR3 covers 15 residues. The ends were cut back, 7 bases at V and 5 bases at J, with 18 bases in the middle. Here the CDR3 DNA reads TGTGCCAGCACCCCATGGGGCCAGATCCAAAACATTCAGTACTTC. It yields the protein CASTPWGQIQNIQYF.

In nucleotides, the CDR3 is TGCGCCAGCAGCCCATCGGGACTAGTCTACGAGCAGTACTTC. Its protein product is CASSPSGLVYEQYF. This rearrangement joins TRBV5-1 to TRBJ2-7; 8 positions agree with TRBD2. This CDR3 is 14 amino acids long. CDR1 is SGHRS and CDR2 is YFSETQ in the germline V gene. V was clipped by 4 bases and J by 3 bases; unmatched bases: 6. Using reference TRBV5-1 and TRBJ2-7 for the parts outside the CDR3, the full variable domain is KAGVTQTPRYLIKTRGQQVTLSCSPISGHRSVSWYQQTPGQGLQFLFEYFSETQRNKGNFPGRFSGRQFSNSRSEMNVSTLELGDSALYLCASSPSGLVYEQYFGPGTRLTVT.

This sequence joins TRBV30 and TRBJ2-1; 8 positions match TRBD2. CDR1 GTSNPN and CDR2 SVGIG come from the germline V gene (reference sequence). J was trimmed by 4 bases and V by 0 bases; bases with no gene match: 5. The CDR3 has 15 amino acids. The CDR3 is CAWSVLGLEYNEQFF. Here the CDR3 DNA reads TGTGCCTGGAGTGTACTGGGACTAGAGTACAATGAGCAGTTCTTC.

The chain carries TRBV7-8 and TRBJ2-7, with a possible D match to TRBD2 (6 bases). Germline CDR1 SGHVS, CDR2 FQNEAQ. V gave up 4 bases and J gave up 5 bases, with 15 bases separating them. CDR3 length: 14 amino acids. This CDR3 is CASSSEGRRNEQYF. In DNA form, the CDR3 reads TGTGCCAGCAGCTCGGAGGGCCGAAGGAACGAGCAGTACTTC.

The chain combines TRBV3-1 (or the pseudogene TRBV3-2) with TRBJ2-1; 9 positions match TRBD2. V dropped 0 bases and J dropped 4; count of bases not matched to a gene: 1. The germline V gene has CDR1 LGHDT and CDR2 YNNKEL (reference sequence). The CDR3 extends over 15 amino acids. CDR3 loop: CASSQESGGYNEQFF. DNA for the CDR3: TGTGCCAGCAGCCAAGAAAGCGGGGGGTACAATGAGCAGTTCTTC.

This clone was counted once. The V call is TRBV5-1, the J call TRBJ1-6; D not certain. Trimming shortened V by 4 bases and J by 5 bases, and 22 bases separated the two germline ends. CDR1 is SGHRS, CDR2 YFSETQ, per germline. The CDR3 loop spans 18 amino acids. The CDR3 DNA is TGCGCCAGCAGCAGTCGTGGAGTCAAAACCGGGGATAATTCACCCCTCCACTTT. Protein: CASSSRGVKTGDNSPLHF.

J is TRBJ2-1 and V is TRBV5-1; D unresolved. The CDR3 extends over 14 amino acids. Trimming cost V 0 bases and J 4 bases, with 8 bases left between them. CDR1 SGHRS and CDR2 YFSETQ come from the germline V gene. For the CDR3, the DNA is TGCGCCAGCAGCTTGGGCACTAATTACAATGAGCAGTTCTTC. Protein: CASSLGTNYNEQFF.

The V and J genes are TRBV11-3 and TRBJ2-1; D possibly corresponds to TRBD1 (5 bases). Per the germline V gene, CDR1 is SGHNT and CDR2 is YENEEA. This CDR3 is 14 amino acids long. Trimming cost V 0 bases and J 8 bases, with 11 bases left between them. CDR3 protein: CASSLDGAFDEQFF. The CDR3 DNA is TGTGCCAGCAGCTTAGATGGGGCCTTCGATGAGCAGTTCTTC.

This clone was picked up one time. The V and J genes are TRBV7-9 and TRBJ1-1; 7 bases match TRBD1. V was clipped by 7 bases and J by 4 bases; unmatched bases: 6. Per germline, CDR1 SEHNR and CDR2 FQNEAQ (reference sequence). The CDR3 consists of 13 residues. Here the CDR3 DNA reads TGTGCCAGCACTATAAGGGGGCCCACTGAAGCTTTCTTT. Translating it yields CASTIRGPTEAFF.

The chain combines TRBV29-1 with TRBJ2-7; the match to TRBD1 covers 11 bases. The CDR3 has 13 amino acids. Germline lookup yields CDR1 SQVTM and CDR2 ANQGSEA. With 6 bases clipped from V and 0 bases from J, the junction kept 1 base outside the gene matches. The CDR3 region is CSVGTGGSYEQYF. The CDR3 coding sequence is TGCAGCGTCGGGACAGGGGGCTCCTACGAGCAGTACTTC.

The V gene is TRBV7-9, the J gene TRBJ1-2; 10 positions agree with TRBD1. With V trimmed by 4 bases and J by 5 bases, 13 bases remained unmatched. CDR1 SEHNR and CDR2 FQNEAQ come from the germline V gene (reference sequence). The CDR3 has 17 residues. CDR3 protein: CASSSLLTGGLRYGYTF. Here the CDR3 DNA reads TGTGCCAGCAGCTCCCTATTGACAGGGGGCTTACGGTATGGCTACACCTTC.

The chain has TRBV7-8 and TRBJ1-6; unclear D gene. In germline, CDR1 is SGHVS, CDR2 FQNEAQ. CDR3 length equals 14 residues. V was pared by 1 base and J by 10 bases, with 11 bases between. Written as DNA, the CDR3 is TGTGCCAGCAGCTTAGACCCCAGCGCCTCACCCCTCCACTTT. It specifies CASSLDPSASPLHF.

The CDR3 loop reads CASSYTGSNQPQHF. The CDR3 region has the DNA TGTGCCAGCAGTTACACGGGGAGCAATCAGCCCCAGCATTTT. The chain couples TRBV6-6 to TRBJ1-5; D unclear. This CDR3 contains 14 residues. Germline-derived CDR1 and CDR2 are MNHNY and SVGAGI (reference sequence). V was cut by 2 bases and J by 1 base, with 6 bases left in between.

This clone occurred once. This chain links TRBV5-1 with TRBJ1-3; D is ambiguous. Germline V lookup: CDR1 SGHRS, CDR2 YFSETQ. This CDR3 region has 16 residues. V was trimmed by 0 bases and J by 0 bases, leaving 10 bases between them. CDR3: CASSLATGYSGNTIYF. For the CDR3, the DNA is TGCGCCAGCAGCTTGGCGACCGGGTACTCTGGAAACACCATATATTTT.